The 30 T cell receptor beta chains reported below all come from one sample, sequenced in a study of cytomegalovirus exposure and HLA in healthy donors. The PCR ran on 60 Vbeta and 13 Jbeta primers. The data were produced by immunoSEQ multiplex PCR, yet TCRdb's version contains in-frame clones alone and is incomplete. The sample lists about 170,000 clones, 80% to 90% occurring once. Sequencing input: PBMCs. The receptors originated from a man younger than 35 in good health and CMV-seropositive.

The chain joins TRBV6-5 to TRBJ1-1; TRBD1 might be the D (5 bases). The CDR3 runs to 14 residues. CDR1 is MNHEY and CDR2 is SVGAGI in the germline V gene. V gave up 6 bases and J gave up 1 base, with 12 bases separating them. The CDR3 DNA follows: TGTGCCAGCAGATCAGGGTGGGGGAACACTGAAGCTTTCTTT. It encodes CASRSGWGNTEAFF.

The chain couples TRBV7-9 to TRBJ2-7; the D gene is possibly TRBD1 (5 bases). The CDR3 covers 13 residues. The V end lost 2 bases, the J end lost 6 bases, and 11 bases lay between the germline ends. Germline V gene data show CDR1 as SEHNR and CDR2 as FQNEAQ (reference sequence). The CDR3 loop reads CASSLSSQGEQYF. CDR3 coding DNA: TGTGCCAGCAGCTTAAGTAGTCAGGGCGAGCAGTACTTC.

This clone was found a few times. The chain joins TRBV6-1 to TRBJ1-1, with 7 nucleotides matching TRBD1. The trim removed 9 bases at V and 1 base at J, leaving 11 bases unmatched. CDR1 MNHNS and CDR2 SASEGT come from the germline V gene. The CDR3 totals 15 residues. The CDR3 DNA is TGTGCCAGTAAAGCCAGGGGGGATCAGAACACTGAAGCTTTCTTT. Its protein product is CASKARGDQNTEAFF.

The chain carries TRBV7-9 and TRBJ2-1; a weak D match, TRBD2 (6 bases). V was pared by 4 bases and J by 2 bases, with 18 bases between. The CDR3 extends over 17 amino acids. Germline V gene data show CDR1 as SEHNR and CDR2 as FQNEAQ (reference sequence). Here the CDR3 DNA reads TGTGCCAGCAGCTCCACGTCCGGGAGAAGTGCCTACAATGAGCAGTTCTTC. This translates into CASSSTSGRSAYNEQFF.

The chain joins TRBV7-2 to TRBJ2-7; a weak D match, TRBD1 (7 bases). Trimming stripped 0 bases from V and 6 bases from J, with 12 bases between. This CDR3 is built from 14 residues. The germline gives CDR1 SGHTA, CDR2 FQGNSA. CDR3 sequence: CASSLASGGSEQYF. In nucleotides, the CDR3 is TGTGCCAGCAGCTTAGCCTCAGGGGGGTCCGAGCAGTACTTC. Together with reference TRBV7-2 and TRBJ2-7, the CDR3 gives the full variable domain: GAGVSQSPSNKVTEKGKDVELRCDPISGHTALYWYRQSLGQGLEFLIYFQGNSAPDKSGLPSDRFSAERTGGSVSTLTIQRTQQEDSAVYLCASSLASGGSEQYFGPGTRLTVT.

The chain uses TRBV7-3 and TRBJ2-3, with D uncertain. The CDR3 contains 14 residues. Looked up from germline, CDR1 is SGHTA and CDR2 is FQGTGA. V was cut by 2 bases and J by 5 bases, with 11 bases left in between. The CDR3 DNA sequence: TGTGCCAGCAGCTTATTCCTAGGTGAAGATACGCAGTATTTT. Residues: CASSLFLGEDTQYF.

The CDR3 is CASSLEAELRYEQYF. The CDR3, as DNA: TGTGCCAGCAGCTTAGAGGCGGAGCTCCGCTACGAGCAGTACTTC. The rearrangement joins TRBV11-2 to TRBJ2-7; the D is unclear. There are 15 residues in the CDR3. Germline CDR1 is SGHAT and CDR2 is FQNNGV. V was clipped by 0 bases and J by 3 bases, with 12 bases between them.

This clone was observed once. The chain has TRBV5-6 and TRBJ1-1; D call uncertain. The CDR3 covers 15 residues. CDR1 is SGHDT and CDR2 is YYEEEE in the germline V gene. V lost 0 bases and J lost 3, with 12 bases in between. The CDR3 nucleotides are TGTGCCAGCAGCTTGGAGGACCGGAGGGACACTGAAGCTTTCTTT. Encoded protein: CASSLEDRRDTEAFF.

The gene calls are TRBV6-6 and TRBJ2-3, with D possibly TRBD2 on 7 matching bases. The CDR3 runs to 15 residues. V was pared by 0 bases and J by 6 bases, with 13 bases between. Germline V gene sequence: CDR1 MNHNY, CDR2 SVGAGI (reference sequence). CDR3 bases: TGTGCCAGCAGTTACTCTCCCGGGGGGCGTGATACGCAGTATTTT. Its translation is CASSYSPGGRDTQYF.

This chain uses TRBV7-3 with TRBJ2-1, with TRBD1 matching over 8 bases. Losses at the gene ends were 6 bases for V and 7 bases for J; bases not matched to a gene: 17. From germline, CDR1 is SGHTA and CDR2 FQGTGA. The CDR3 is 17 amino acids. This CDR3 is CASSSRPGTGGINEQFF. CDR3 nucleotides: TGTGCCAGCAGTTCTCGCCCAGGGACAGGCGGTATTAATGAGCAGTTCTTC.

The chain uses TRBV5-6 and TRBJ1-3; the match to TRBD1 covers 9 bases. This CDR3 has 19 amino acids. Germline CDR1 and CDR2: SGHDT and YYEEEE. J lost 4 bases, V lost 5 bases, and 19 bases had no gene match. CDR3 coding DNA: TGTGCCAGCAGGTCGGCCGGGACAGGGACCCAGGGACCCGGAAACACCATATATTTT. Protein: CASRSAGTGTQGPGNTIYF.

The chain uses TRBV4-3 and TRBJ2-4; TRBD2 agrees at 9 bases. The trim removed 1 base at V and 13 bases at J, leaving 5 bases unmatched. This CDR3 has 13 amino acids. Germline V gene sequence: CDR1 LGHNA, CDR2 YSLEER. The CDR3 loop is CASSQVAGGGQYF. CDR3 DNA: TGCGCCAGCAGCCAAGTTGCGGGGGGGGGCCAGTACTTC.

The genes are TRBV15 and TRBJ1-3; 9 bases align to TRBD1. J was trimmed by 6 bases and V by 5 bases; bases with no gene match: 8. Looked up from germline, CDR1 is LNHNV and CDR2 is YYDKDF (reference sequence). This CDR3 spans 15 amino acids. CDR3 loop: CATSDPRTGVNTIYF. In DNA, the CDR3 is TGTGCCACCAGCGACCCACGGACAGGGGTAAACACCATATATTTT.

The CDR3 region has the DNA TGTGCCAGCAGCATTGAGGGCGACGAGCAGTACTTC. This gives the protein CASSIEGDEQYF. The gene calls are TRBV13 and TRBJ2-5; D may be TRBD2 (5 bases). Judging by the DNA end, TRBJ2-7 fits better; the J call may be wrong. This CDR3 contains 12 residues. CDR1 and CDR2 (germline): PRHDT, FYEKMQ (reference sequence).

The rearrangement uses TRBV13 and TRBJ2-5; 7 positions match TRBD2. CDR3 length: 14 residues. Trimming removed 5 bases from V and 2 bases from J; junction bases left unmatched: 5. Per the germline V gene, CDR1 is PRHDT and CDR2 is FYEKMQ (reference sequence). The CDR3 loop is CASSHSGEQETQYF. CDR3 in DNA: TGTGCCAGCAGCCACAGCGGGGAACAAGAGACCCAGTACTTC. Combining the CDR3 with reference TRBV13 and TRBJ2-5 gives the whole variable domain AAGVIQSPRHLIKEKRETATLKCYPIPRHDTVYWYQQGPGQDPQFLISFYEKMQSDKGSIPDRFSAQQFSDYHSELNMSSLELGDSALYFCASSHSGEQETQYFGPGTRLLVL.

The chain employs TRBV7-3 and TRBJ2-1; D might be TRBD2 (9 bases). CDR3 length equals 16 residues. The germline gives CDR1 SGHTA, CDR2 FQGTGA. Trimming removed 5 bases at V and 7 bases at J, with 21 bases between. CDR3 nucleotides: TGTGCCAGCAGCCCCCAGGGGGCGGGGGGGAAAAATGAGCAGTTCTTC. Its protein product is CASSPQGAGGKNEQFF.

This clone was detected only a few times. CDR3 DNA: TGTGCCACCAGCAGAGATCGGACAGGGTTTGGCTACACCTTC. Residues: CATSRDRTGFGYTF. The rearrangement uses TRBV15 and TRBJ1-2, with TRBD1 matching over 8 bases. CDR3 length equals 14 residues. Germline CDR1 and CDR2: LNHNV and YYDKDF (reference sequence). V lost 0 bases, J lost 7 bases, and 4 bases stayed unmatched.

The J gene is TRBJ2-1, the V gene TRBV18; 12 bases line up with TRBD2. This CDR3 has 14 residues. Trimming removed 3 bases from V and 12 bases from J; junction bases left unmatched: 6. CDR1 is KGHSH and CDR2 is LQKENI in the germline V gene. CDR3 residues: CASSPETSGGWQFF. The CDR3 nucleotides read TGTGCCAGCTCACCCGAGACTAGCGGGGGATGGCAGTTCTTC. Looking up the rest from reference TRBV18 and TRBJ2-1 gives the full variable domain: NAGVMQNPRHLVRRRGQEARLRCSPMKGHSHVYWYRQLPEEGLKFMVYLQKENIIDESGMPKERFSAEFPKEGPSILRIQQVVRGDSAAYFCASSPETSGGWQFFGPGTRLTVL.

This chain joins TRBV6-5 and TRBJ2-5; possibly TRBD1 for D (6 bases). Germline values: CDR1 MNHEY, CDR2 SVGAGI. This CDR3 has 14 residues. Trimming took off 0 bases at V and 4 bases at J, with 9 bases between the two ends. The CDR3 bases are TGTGCCAGCAGTTACTCAGGCAGGGGAGAGACCCAGTACTTC. Protein sequence: CASSYSGRGETQYF.

The chain combines TRBV4-1 with TRBJ2-5; D may be TRBD1 (6 bases). With the DNA end fitting TRBJ2-7 better, the J assignment may be wrong. CDR3 length equals 14 residues. Per the germline V gene, CDR1 is MGHRA and CDR2 is YSYEKL. The CDR3 DNA reads TGCGCCAGCAGCCTCAGGACAGCTGCCTACGAGCAGTACTTC. The encoded protein is CASSLRTAAYEQYF.

The gene calls are TRBV4-2 and TRBJ2-2; 9 bases map to TRBD2. The trim removed 0 bases at V and 14 bases at J, leaving 10 bases unmatched. Germline V gene data show CDR1 as LGHNA and CDR2 as YNFKEQ. The CDR3 covers 15 residues. CDR3 bases: TGTGCCAGCAGCCAAGAAAGCGGGGGGCCACGTCCTCTGTTTTTT. It specifies CASSQESGGPRPLFF.

The V call is TRBV5-1, the J call TRBJ2-7, with 7 bases that match TRBD1. The CDR3 is 15 residues long. V was pared by 4 bases and J by 3 bases, with 10 bases of the junction left unmatched. Germline lookup yields CDR1 SGHRS and CDR2 YFSETQ. In DNA form, the CDR3 reads TGCGCCAGCAGCGAACAGGGGCCCACGGGCTACGAGCAGTACTTC. Its protein is CASSEQGPTGYEQYF.

The V call is TRBV4-2, the J call TRBJ2-3; 11 bases match TRBD1. Germline-derived CDR1 and CDR2 are LGHNA and YNFKEQ. J lost 4 bases, V lost 1 base, and 4 bases had no gene match. This CDR3 is 16 amino acids long. The CDR3 sequence: CASSQAPGQGADTQYF. CDR3 nucleotides: TGTGCCAGCAGCCAAGCCCCGGGACAGGGGGCAGATACGCAGTATTTT.

This sequence joins TRBV5-8 and TRBJ1-3; D is unclear. Trimming stripped 0 bases from V and 8 bases from J, with 12 bases between. Germline CDR1 SGHTS, CDR2 YDEGEE. The CDR3 runs 14 residues. The CDR3 spells CASSLAPGLDTIYF. The CDR3 nucleotides read TGTGCCAGCAGCTTGGCGCCCGGACTAGACACCATATATTTT.

The V call is TRBV23-1, the J call TRBJ1-2; no firm D call. TRBV23-1 is labeled an ORF, and its function is uncertain. The V gene lost 9 bases and the J gene lost 5 bases, with 13 bases spanning the gap. This CDR3 region has 12 residues. DNA for the CDR3: TGCGCCAGGCAACTCGGGTGGTATGGCTACACCTTC. Translation gives CARQLGWYGYTF.

The chain combines TRBV5-4 with TRBJ1-5; weak D call: TRBD1 (6 bases). V was pared by 1 base and J by 2 bases, with 10 bases between. In germline, CDR1 is SGHNT, CDR2 YYREEE (reference sequence). The CDR3 loop spans 15 amino acids. CDR3 bases: TGTGCCAGCAGCTTGCAGGGGACGGGCAATCAGCCCCAGCATTTT. This translates into CASSLQGTGNQPQHF.

The chain links TRBV7-6 to TRBJ2-3; maybe TRBD1 (6 bases). The CDR3 sequence is 15 residues long. Germline values: CDR1 SGHVS, CDR2 FNYEAQ. Between the trimmed V and J ends, which lost 5 bases and 0 bases, there was a span of 12 bases. The DNA for the CDR3 is TGTGCCAGCAGCATTGGGACACCTAGCACAGATACGCAGTATTTT. It specifies CASSIGTPSTDTQYF. The variable domain in full, with the rest retrieved from reference TRBV7-6 and TRBJ2-3, is GAGVSQSPRYKVTKRGQDVALRCDPISGHVSLYWYRQALGQGPEFLTYFNYEAQQDKSGLPNDRFSAERPEGSISTLTIQRTEQRDSAMYRCASSIGTPSTDTQYFGPGTRLTVL.

The table lists this clone with a count of one. The CDR3 sequence is CASSLTGNTEAFF. The CDR3 coding sequence is TGTGCCAGCAGCCTTACGGGGAACACTGAAGCTTTCTTT. The chain is built from TRBV11-3 and TRBJ1-1; D uncertain. V lost 5 bases, J lost 1 base, and 8 bases lay in between. CDR1 is SGHNT and CDR2 is YENEEA in the germline V gene. The CDR3 has 13 amino acids. Looking up the rest from reference TRBV11-3 and TRBJ1-1 gives the full variable domain: EAGVVQSPRYKIIEKKQPVAFWCNPISGHNTLYWYLQNLGQGPELLIRYENEEAVDDSQLPKDRFSAERLKGVDSTLKIQPAELGDSAVYLCASSLTGNTEAFFGQGTRLTVV.

The rearrangement links TRBV19 to TRBJ1-2; D may be TRBD1 (6 bases). CDR1 and CDR2 (germline): LNHDA, SQIVND (reference sequence). Deletions cut 8 bases from V and 3 bases from J, with 13 bases between. The CDR3 has 13 amino acids. CDR3 amino acids: CASSNRAYYGYTF. The CDR3, as DNA: TGTGCCAGTTCTAACAGGGCATACTATGGCTACACCTTC.

The chain has TRBV13 and TRBJ2-4; 7 nucleotides align to TRBD2. The V gene's germline CDR1 is PRHDT and CDR2 FYEKMQ (reference sequence). The V and J ends lost 2 bases and 3 bases, in that order; junction bases with no gene match: 4. The CDR3 has 15 residues. CDR3 sequence reads: CASSLSGEGKNIQYF. The DNA for the CDR3 is TGTGCCAGCAGCTTATCCGGGGAGGGCAAAAACATTCAGTACTTC.